A single TCR beta chain is shown here with its context. Its specificity is unknown. Together with a sample-barcoded 5' primer, a J-beta primer mix was included in a second PCR lasting about 7 to 11 cycles. TCRdb re-called the 5' RACE reads through MiXCR, storing one row per CDR3 protein. The data show more than 650,000 distinct CDR3 sequences, with 22% seen just once and 20% to 25% held by the top ten. Germline V gene data show CDR1 as SGHNT and CDR2 as YENEEA. The CDR3 covers 16 residues. V shed 5 bases and J 3 bases; nucleotides not matched to a gene: 7. This record comes from a study of blood T cells in healthy people across ages. Study results and limitations: Shifts in expanded clonotypes may have been confounded by donor CMV status, which was unknown. Long-lived donors had more naive CD4+ cells and higher diversity than aged donors. Higher naive T cell percentage went strongly together with higher TCR beta diversity.

V gene TRBV11-3 combines with J gene TRBJ2-2; 9 nucleotides align to TRBD2. This sequence was found in a man between 65 and 85 years old in good health. The sample was blood. The CDR3 DNA follows: TGTGCCAGCAGCCGACAGGGACTAGCCTACACCGGGGAGCTGTTTTTT. Amino acid sequence: CASSRQGLAYTGELFF. The full variable domain, its missing parts supplied by reference TRBV11-3 and TRBJ2-2, is EAGVVQSPRYKIIEKKQPVAFWCNPISGHNTLYWYLQNLGQGPELLIRYENEEAVDDSQLPKDRFSAERLKGVDSTLKIQPAELGDSAVYLCASSRQGLAYTGELFFGEGSRLTVL.